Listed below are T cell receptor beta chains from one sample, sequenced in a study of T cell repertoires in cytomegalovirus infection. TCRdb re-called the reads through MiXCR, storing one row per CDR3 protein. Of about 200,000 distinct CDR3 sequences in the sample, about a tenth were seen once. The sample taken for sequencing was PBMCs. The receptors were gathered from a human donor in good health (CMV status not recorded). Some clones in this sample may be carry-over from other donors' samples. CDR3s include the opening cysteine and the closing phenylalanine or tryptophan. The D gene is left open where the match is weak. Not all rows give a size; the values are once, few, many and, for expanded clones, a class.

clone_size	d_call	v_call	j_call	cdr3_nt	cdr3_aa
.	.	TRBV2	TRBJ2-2	TGTGCCAGCAGTGAAACAAGAAGAAACACCGGGGAGCTGTTTTTT	CASSETRRNTGELFF
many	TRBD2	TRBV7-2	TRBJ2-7	TGTGCCAGCAGCTTAGATGCGACTAGCGGGAACTACGAGCAGTACTTC	CASSLDATSGNYEQYF
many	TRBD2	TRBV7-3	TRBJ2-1	TGTGCCAGCAGCCCTGGGACTAGCGGGAAAAATGAGCAGTTCTTC	CASSPGTSGKNEQFF
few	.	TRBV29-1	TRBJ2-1	TGCAGCGTGATGAGTGGCAATGAGCAGTTCTTC	CSVMSGNEQFF
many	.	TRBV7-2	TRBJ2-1	TGTGCCAGCAGCTTAATGGCCAATGAGCAGTTCTTC	CASSLMANEQFF
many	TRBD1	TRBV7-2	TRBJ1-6	TGTGCCAGCAGCCCAGTGGGGGACAGATATTCACCCCTCCACTTT	CASSPVGDRYSPLHF
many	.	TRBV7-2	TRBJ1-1	TGTGCCAGCAGTCAATTAGTTTCCCCTGAAGCTTTCTTT	CASSQLVSPEAFF
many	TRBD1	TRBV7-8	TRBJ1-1	TGTGCCAGTTCCCGACAGGGCTCTGGGGTGAACACTGAAGCTTTCTTT	CASSRQGSGVNTEAFF
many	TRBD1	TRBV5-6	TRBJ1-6	TGTGCCAGCAGCTTGACACCGGGACAGACTTCTTCACCCCTCCACTTT	CASSLTPGQTSSPLHF
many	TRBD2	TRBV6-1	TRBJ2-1	TGTGCCAGCAGTGAACAAGGACTAGCGGGGGTTAATGAGCAGTTCTTC	CASSEQGLAGVNEQFF
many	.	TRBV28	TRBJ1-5	TGTGCCAGCAGTTTGGGGAGATCCGCCAAGCCCCAGCATTTT	CASSLGRSAKPQHF
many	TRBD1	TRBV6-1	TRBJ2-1	TGTGCCAGCAGTGAATATAGGACAGGGGGCGCGGGTGAGCAGTTCTTC	CASSEYRTGGAGEQFF
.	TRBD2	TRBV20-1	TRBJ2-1	TGCAGTGCTAGTAGGACTAGCGGGGGTGAGCAGTTCTTC	CSASRTSGGEQFF
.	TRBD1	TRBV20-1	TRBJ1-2	TGCAGTGCTAGAGGGGGGACAGGGGGCGCGAACTATGGCTACACCTTC	CSARGGTGGANYGYTF
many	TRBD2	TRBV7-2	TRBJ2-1	TGTGCCAGCAGCTTAGGACTAGCGGGAGCTCAGCAGTTCTTC	CASSLGLAGAQQFF
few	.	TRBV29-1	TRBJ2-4	TGCAGCGTTGTTGTCAGAGCGCTAGCCAAAAACATTCAGTACTTC	CSVVVRALAKNIQYF
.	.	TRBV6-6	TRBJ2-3	TGTGCCAGCATATACGGCGGGAGCACAGATACGCAGTATTTT	CASIYGGSTDTQYF
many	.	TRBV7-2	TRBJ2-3	TGTGCCAGCGCCTCGGATCGGCGCAATACAGATACGCAGTATTTT	CASASDRRNTDTQYF
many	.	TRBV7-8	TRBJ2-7	TGTGCCAGCAGCTTATTTTCGGGTGGGGACTCCCAGTACGAGCAGTACTTC	CASSLFSGGDSQYEQYF
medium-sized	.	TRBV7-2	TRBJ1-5	TGTGCCAGCAGCTCCCAGGGGCCATATAGCAATCAGCCCCAGCATTTT	CASSSQGPYSNQPQHF
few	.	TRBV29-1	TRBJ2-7	TGCAGCGTTGTTTTTGCCCTAGTTCTCCACGAGCAGTACTTC	CSVVFALVLHEQYF
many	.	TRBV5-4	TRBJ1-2	TGTGCCAGCAGCTTGGGAGAAAATGGCTACACCTTC	CASSLGENGYTF
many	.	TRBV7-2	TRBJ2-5	TGTGCCAGCAGCTTTGATGCGGGATCAAGGGAGACCCAGTACTTC	CASSFDAGSRETQYF
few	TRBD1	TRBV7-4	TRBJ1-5	TGTGCCAGCAGCTCGACAGGGTATCAGCCCCAGCATTTT	CASSSTGYQPQHF
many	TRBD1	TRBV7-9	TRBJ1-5	TGTGCCAGCAGCCTCGGGACAGGCCAACGGCCCCAGCATTTT	CASSLGTGQRPQHF
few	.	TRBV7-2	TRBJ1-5	TGTGCCAGCAGCTTAGGGCAGGGTAGTAAGCCCCAGCATTTT	CASSLGQGSKPQHF
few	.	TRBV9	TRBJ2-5	TGTGCCAGCAGCTCAGGCGACTACCAAGAGACCCAGTACTTC	CASSSGDYQETQYF
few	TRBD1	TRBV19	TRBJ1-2	TGTGCCAGCCGACTACGACAGGGGGTTTATGGCTACACCTTC	CASRLRQGVYGYTF
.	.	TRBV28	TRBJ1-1	TGTGCCAGCAGTTCTGTCTTATTGAACACTGAAGCTTTCTTT	CASSSVLLNTEAFF
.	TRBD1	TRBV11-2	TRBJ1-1	TGTGCCAGCAGCTTAGTCTCAGGGGGAGCTGAAGCTTTCTTT	CASSLVSGGAEAFF
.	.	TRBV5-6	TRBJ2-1	TGTGCCAGCAGCCTGGGGTCAGTCATACAGTTCTTC	CASSLGSVIQFF
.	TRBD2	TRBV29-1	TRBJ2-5	TGCAGCGTTTCGCCGACTAGCGGGGGGTATGGAGAGACCCAGTACTTC	CSVSPTSGGYGETQYF
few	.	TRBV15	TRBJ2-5	TGTGCCACCAGCAGAAGTAGCGAAGAGACCCAGTACTTC	CATSRSSEETQYF
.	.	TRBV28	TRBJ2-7	TGTGCCAGCAGTTTATCTCTGGGAACCTACGAGCAGTACTTC	CASSLSLGTYEQYF
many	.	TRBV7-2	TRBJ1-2	TGTGCCAGCAGCTTAGACAAAAACTATGGCTACACCTTC	CASSLDKNYGYTF
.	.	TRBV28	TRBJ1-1	TGTGCCAGCAGCATGGGTCTGAACACTGAAGCTTTCTTT	CASSMGLNTEAFF
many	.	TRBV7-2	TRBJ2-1	TGTGCCAGCAGCTTGAACCCCGGGACAAATGAGCAGTTCTTC	CASSLNPGTNEQFF
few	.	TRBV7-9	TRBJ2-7	TGTGCCCTCGGGGGAACAACATTTAGCGAGCAGTACTTC	CALGGTTFSEQYF
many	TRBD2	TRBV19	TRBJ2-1	TGTGCCAGTAGTCTGACTAGCGGGAAGGAGCAGTTCTTC	CASSLTSGKEQFF
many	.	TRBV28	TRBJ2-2	TGTGCCAGCCGAAGCATCGGGGAGCTGTTTTTT	CASRSIGELFF
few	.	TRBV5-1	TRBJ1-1	TGCGCCAGCAGTCGGGGGGATTCCGTTTCAGTCACTGAAGCTTTCTTT	CASSRGDSVSVTEAFF
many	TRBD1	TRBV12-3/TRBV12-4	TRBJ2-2	TGTGCCAGCAGTTCTGGACAGGGAAATGTCGCCGGGGAGCTGTTTTTT	CASSSGQGNVAGELFF
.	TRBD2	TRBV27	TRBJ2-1	TGTGCCAGCAGTTTACGACTAGCGGGGGGCGGGGAGCAGTTCTTC	CASSLRLAGGGEQFF
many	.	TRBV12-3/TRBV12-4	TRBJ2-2	TGTGCCAGCAGTTTAGGTACTAACACCGGGGAGCTGTTTTTT	CASSLGTNTGELFF
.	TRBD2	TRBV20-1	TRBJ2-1	TGCAGTGCTCCCATGGGGAGCGGGGGGGCCTCAGGCAATGAGCAGTTCTTC	CSAPMGSGGASGNEQFF
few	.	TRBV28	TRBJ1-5	TGTGCCAGCAGTGATTCAGGGACTCCCTTCAATCAGCCCCAGCATTTT	CASSDSGTPFNQPQHF
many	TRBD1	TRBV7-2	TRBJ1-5	TGTGCCAGCAGCTTAGAAGGACAGGTCAACAATCAGCCCCAGCATTTT	CASSLEGQVNNQPQHF